Below, 6 T cell receptor beta chains from the same sample are listed, as sequenced in a study of blood T cell repertoires in COVID-19. Only in-frame clones appear in the TCRdb table, and some are missing; sequencing was by immunoSEQ multiplex PCR. The data hold some 170,000 clones, with about 91% observed a single time. Sequencing was carried out using peripheral blood. The source is a woman aged 45-59 years with acute or convalescent COVID-19.

This clone was seen a single time. The V call is TRBV2, the J call TRBJ2-7; D possibly corresponds to TRBD1 (5 bases). The CDR3 sequence is 13 residues long. In germline, CDR1 is SNHLY, CDR2 FYNNEI. Trimming took 5 bases from V and 2 from J, leaving 10 bases between them. CDR3 DNA sequence: TGTGCCAGCAGTAAACAGGAAACCTACGAGCAGTACTTC. It encodes CASSKQETYEQYF.

The chain links TRBV27 to TRBJ1-1; tentatively, D is TRBD1 (6 bases). Germline V gene lookup returns CDR1 MNHEY and CDR2 SMNVEV (reference sequence). The V gene lost 3 bases and the J gene lost 6 bases, with 17 bases spanning the gap. This CDR3 has 15 amino acids. As DNA, the CDR3 is TGTGCCAGCAGTTTGGGGGCCCTAAACAGCGCTGAAGCTTTCTTT. Translated: CASSLGALNSAEAFF.

The gene calls are TRBV18 and TRBJ1-2; 9 bases align to TRBD1. CDR1 is KGHSH, CDR2 LQKENI, per germline. With 0 bases clipped from V and 6 bases from J, the junction kept 5 bases outside the gene matches. The CDR3 runs to 15 residues. CDR3 sequence (DNA): TGTGCCAGCTCACCACCGGGACAGGGAGAGCATGGCTACACCTTC. Residues: CASSPPGQGEHGYTF. Together with reference TRBV18 and TRBJ1-2, the CDR3 gives the full variable domain: NAGVMQNPRHLVRRRGQEARLRCSPMKGHSHVYWYRQLPEEGLKFMVYLQKENIIDESGMPKERFSAEFPKEGPSILRIQQVVRGDSAAYFCASSPPGQGEHGYTFGSGTRLTVV.

Written as DNA, the CDR3 is TGTGCCTGGACCCCGGGACAGGGGTTGTACGAGCAGTACTTC. Translating gives CAWTPGQGLYEQYF. The chain is built from TRBV30 and TRBJ2-7; 10 bases align to TRBD1. J lost 4 bases, V lost 4 bases, and 7 bases had no gene match. CDR3 length: 14 residues. The germline gives CDR1 GTSNPN, CDR2 SVGIG (reference sequence).

The genes are TRBV2 and TRBJ1-3, with 7 positions matching TRBD1. Germline V gene sequence: CDR1 SNHLY, CDR2 FYNNEI. The CDR3 length is 13 residues. V lost 6 bases to trimming and J lost 4 bases; unmatched junction nucleotides: 3. The CDR3 DNA sequence: TGTGCCAGCAGAGAGGGGGCGGGAAACACCATATATTTT. It codes for CASREGAGNTIYF. Filled out from reference TRBV2 and TRBJ1-3, the complete variable domain reads EPEVTQTPSHQVTQMGQEVILRCVPISNHLYFYWYRQILGQKVEFLVSFYNNEISEKSEIFDDQFSVERPDGSNFTLKIRSTKLEDSAMYFCASREGAGNTIYFGEGSWLTVV.

The chain is built from TRBV2 and TRBJ1-1, with D perhaps matching TRBD1 (5 bases). With 6 bases removed from V and 3 bases from J, the gap between germline ends came to 17 bases. CDR1 and CDR2 from the germline V gene are SNHLY and FYNNEI. There are 15 residues in the CDR3. The CDR3 DNA reads TGTGCCAGCAGGGAGACAGTATTGTCTTACACTGAAGCTTTCTTT. It translates to CASRETVLSYTEAFF.